Presented here are 14 T cell receptor beta chains from one specimen sequenced in a study of siplizumab effects on memory and regulatory T cells. TCRdb's copy holds only in-frame clones and misses some; the assay was immunoSEQ multiplex PCR. The sample yields more than 95,000 clones, roughly 92% seen once. The specimen was Tregs sorted from blood. These receptors came from a human donor in good health.

V and J are TRBV19 and TRBJ2-1; perhaps TRBD1 as D (6 bases). Germline lookup yields CDR1 LNHDA and CDR2 SQIVND (reference sequence). Between the trimmed V and J ends, which lost 3 bases and 6 bases, there was a span of 15 bases. CDR3 size: 15 residues. CDR3 DNA: TGTGCCAGTAGTATTCGGGCAGGGGTCCCCAATGAGCAGTTCTTC. Translation gives CASSIRAGVPNEQFF.

The chain links TRBV5-4 to TRBJ2-7, with 11 bases lining up with TRBD2. The CDR3 extends over 16 amino acids. Germline-derived CDR1 and CDR2 are SGHNT and YYREEE (reference sequence). V lost 0 bases and J lost 4; bases outside the gene matches: 6. In nucleotides, the CDR3 is TGTGCCAGCAGCTTGGGGGGTAGCGGGAGGGTGTACGAGCAGTACTTC. This encodes CASSLGGSGRVYEQYF.

The rearrangement uses TRBV5-4 and TRBJ2-7; 11 bases are a match to TRBD2. Trimming took 1 base from V and 5 from J; bases not matched to a gene: 2. Germline V lookup: CDR1 SGHNT, CDR2 YYREEE (reference sequence). The CDR3 loop spans 14 amino acids. The CDR3 nucleotides read TGTGCCAGCAGCTTGACTAGCGGGAGCGACGAGCAGTACTTC. It yields the protein CASSLTSGSDEQYF.

The chain is built from TRBV28 and TRBJ2-7, with unresolved D. The CDR3 loop spans 12 amino acids. V dropped 6 bases and J dropped 10 bases, with 16 bases sitting between them. Germline V CDR1 and CDR2: MDHEN, SYDVKM. The DNA for the CDR3 is TGTGCCAGCAGCTATACGGCCGGAGACCAGTACTTC. Translated, it gives CASSYTAGDQYF.

This clone was observed a handful of times. V is TRBV2 and J is TRBJ1-2; 7 bases line up with TRBD1. The CDR3 extends over 14 amino acids. J gave up 0 bases and V 7 bases, and 5 bases lay outside the gene matches. The V gene's germline CDR1 is SNHLY and CDR2 FYNNEI. DNA of the CDR3: TGTGCCAGCATATTAGGACAGGCTAACTATGGCTACACCTTC. It specifies CASILGQANYGYTF.

V gene TRBV4-3 combines with J gene TRBJ1-2; D gene uncertain. The CDR3 consists of 15 residues. Germline V gene lookup returns CDR1 LGHNA and CDR2 YSLEER. V shed 0 bases and J shed 7 bases, with 15 bases lying between them. The CDR3 DNA sequence: TGCGCCAGCAGCCAAGAGGGCAGCCTATCCGGTGGCTACACCTTC. Translating gives CASSQEGSLSGGYTF.

This clone has just one count. The rearrangement uses TRBV10-3 and TRBJ2-1; no reliable D call. In germline, CDR1 is ENHRY, CDR2 SYGVKD. With 11 bases removed from V and 5 bases from J, the gap between germline ends came to 19 bases. The CDR3 runs 14 residues. CDR3 residues: CAVHSDGKNNEQFF. The CDR3 coding sequence is TGTGCCGTCCATTCGGACGGAAAAAACAATGAGCAGTTCTTC.

Turning to this clone: Other nucleotide sequences from this sample produce the same CDR3. This chain connects TRBV19 to TRBJ2-1; D is unclear. V lost 1 base to trimming and J lost 0 bases, with 7 bases between them. CDR1 and CDR2 (germline): LNHDA, SQIVND (reference sequence). The CDR3 loop spans 15 amino acids. CDR3 amino acids: CASSIGLSSYNEQFF. DNA of the CDR3: TGTGCCAGTAGTATAGGGTTAAGCTCCTACAATGAGCAGTTCTTC.

This chain uses TRBV19 with TRBJ1-5, with a weak D call TRBD1 (6 bases). The CDR3 sequence is 14 residues long. The germline V and J ends were trimmed by 5 bases and 0 bases, with 8 bases remaining between them. Germline CDR1 is LNHDA and CDR2 is SQIVND (reference sequence). This CDR3 is CASSPRGSNQPQHF. In DNA form, the CDR3 reads TGTGCCAGTAGTCCCAGGGGTAGCAATCAGCCCCAGCATTTT.

The chain joins TRBV10-3 to TRBJ2-1; 9 bases line up with TRBD1. Germline V gives CDR1 ENHRY, CDR2 SYGVKD. The CDR3 is made up of 15 amino acids. V was clipped by 6 bases and J by 5 bases; unmatched bases: 8. DNA for the CDR3: TGTGCCATCAGGGGGACAGGGAGGAAGAACAATGAGCAGTTCTTC. Amino acid sequence: CAIRGTGRKNNEQFF.

As regards this clone: One end of the junction varies from germline; a read error may be responsible. The rearrangement uses TRBV6-1 and TRBJ2-5; 14 nucleotides match TRBD2. Germline-derived CDR1 and CDR2 are MNHNS and SASEGT. This CDR3 region has 18 residues. CDR3 bases: TGTGCCAGCAGCGAAGGACTAGCGGGGGGACGACGCCAAGAGACCCAGTACTTC. It codes for CASSEGLAGGRRQETQYF.

Concerning this clone: Other DNA sequences in this specimen translate into the identical CDR3. The CDR3 region is CASSLAEGTEAFF. DNA for the CDR3: TGCGCCAGCAGCTTGGCTGAGGGCACTGAAGCTTTCTTT. The chain employs TRBV5-1 and TRBJ1-1; D gene unclear. V lost 0 bases to trimming and J lost 4 bases, with 7 bases between them. The CDR3 covers 13 residues. CDR1 SGHRS and CDR2 YFSETQ come from the germline V gene.

V gene TRBV25-1 combines with J gene TRBJ1-4, with D possibly being TRBD1 (6 bases). The CDR3 runs to 15 residues. Germline V gene data show CDR1 as MGHDK and CDR2 as SYGVNS. V lost 6 bases to trimming and J lost 0 bases, with 11 bases between them. The CDR3 is CASRPQGSTNEKLFF. DNA for the CDR3: TGTGCCAGCAGACCACAGGGCTCAACTAATGAAAAACTGTTTTTT.

This clone showed up just once. The chain combines TRBV19 with TRBJ2-1; TRBD2 agrees at 11 bases. From germline, CDR1 is LNHDA and CDR2 SQIVND (reference sequence). Losses at the gene ends were 4 bases for V and 7 bases for J; bases not matched to a gene: 9. The CDR3 has 16 amino acids. DNA for the CDR3: TGTGCCAGTAGTAGGCTAGCGGGGGGAAGTAGGAATGAGCAGTTCTTC. This sequence encodes CASSRLAGGSRNEQFF.